These 26 T cell receptor beta chains came from one sample sequenced in a study of T cell repertoires in cytomegalovirus infection (dated by TCRdb to between 2017 and 2020). The label giving this sample's treatment or condition can be read as: in vitro stimulation with specific CMV peptide epitopes to enrich CMV-specific T cells. No antigen is known for these receptors. TCRdb lists the instrument as Illumina HiSeq 1500. TCRdb handled the public reads itself, with Q25 trimming in fastp and clone calling in MiXCR, and kept productive beta chains. Every distinct CDR3 protein forms one entry, paired with its most common genes and DNA. This sample comprises approximately 110,000 distinct CDR3 sequences, 25% to 35% of them detected only once. Of the sample, approximately 59% is held by the ten largest clones. The sequencing here drew on CD8+ T cells from cultured PBMCs, taken from culture after CMV antigen stimulation. The receptors originated from a human donor in good health (CMV status not recorded). Some clones in this sample may be carry-over from other donors' samples.

V is TRBV4-3 and J is TRBJ1-3, with 9 bases identical to TRBD1. The ends lost 1 base at V and 8 bases at J; junction bases unmatched: 12. The germline CDR1 and CDR2 sequences are LGHNA and YSLEER. The CDR3 totals 17 residues. The CDR3 loop reads CASSQARTGEYGDTIYF. CDR3 sequence (DNA): TGCGCCAGCAGCCAAGCCAGGACAGGGGAATATGGGGACACCATATATTTT.

This clonotype was counted a few times. The chain links TRBV7-9 to TRBJ2-1; D is perhaps TRBD2 (5 bases). The germline gives CDR1 SEHNR, CDR2 FQNEAQ (reference sequence). Trimming stripped 4 bases from V and 7 bases from J, with 17 bases between. This CDR3 comprises 15 residues. The CDR3 here is CASSSDGKGKNEQFF. In DNA form, the CDR3 reads TGTGCCAGCAGCTCCGACGGGAAGGGAAAGAATGAGCAGTTCTTC.

This clonotype was detected a few times. The chain carries TRBV4-1 and TRBJ2-3, with D perhaps given as TRBD1 or TRBD2 (6 bases each). This CDR3 spans 17 amino acids. Germline CDR1 MGHRA, CDR2 YSYEKL. The V end lost 3 bases, the J end lost 3 bases, and 19 bases lay between the germline ends. The CDR3 region is CASSHHNRGAGTDTQYF. The CDR3 DNA reads TGCGCCAGCAGCCACCACAATAGGGGGGCAGGGACAGATACGCAGTATTTT.

This clonotype has just a few counts. The genes are TRBV7-6 and TRBJ1-6, with TRBD1 identical over 8 bases. Trimming cost V 0 bases and J 7 bases; bases outside gene matches: 5. CDR3 length equals 16 residues. CDR1 and CDR2 (germline): SGHVS, FNYEAQ. This chain's CDR3 is CASSLAGTGSNSPLHF. The CDR3 DNA reads TGTGCCAGCAGCTTAGCCGGGACAGGTTCAAATTCACCCCTCCACTTT.

The chain uses TRBV5-8 and TRBJ1-5; D ambiguous. V was cut by 0 bases and J by 7 bases, with 14 bases left in between. Germline V gene data show CDR1 as SGHTS and CDR2 as YDEGEE. The CDR3 spans 15 residues. The DNA for the CDR3 is TGTGCCAGCAGCTTGGACCTCCAAGGAATACAGCCCCAGCATTTT. This codes for CASSLDLQGIQPQHF.

This clonotype was seen at least ten times. The chain carries TRBV7-2 and TRBJ1-3; TRBD1 agrees at 9 bases. The CDR3 totals 14 residues. Losses at the gene ends were 3 bases for V and 5 bases for J; bases not matched to a gene: 2. In germline, CDR1 is SGHTA, CDR2 FQGNSA. The CDR3 here is CASSFDRGRNTIYF. CDR3 nucleotides: TGTGCCAGCAGCTTCGACAGGGGGAGAAACACCATATATTTT.

The chain is built from TRBV4-1 and TRBJ2-4, with 10 bases fitting TRBD2. The CDR3 extends over 21 amino acids. Germline CDR1 is MGHRA and CDR2 is YSYEKL. Trimming at V came to 1 base and at J to 2 bases, leaving 17 bases not matched to a gene. The CDR3 sequence is CASSQGAWETSGFPTKNIQYF. CDR3 nucleotide sequence: TGCGCCAGCAGCCAAGGGGCCTGGGAGACTAGCGGGTTCCCGACCAAAAACATTCAGTACTTC.

The rearrangement links TRBV29-1 to TRBJ2-3; the D is unclear. Germline V CDR1 and CDR2: SQVTM, ANQGSEA. The CDR3 length is 11 residues. In DNA, the CDR3 is TGCACCGCCCGCGGTGCAGATACGCAGTATTTT. This translates into CTARGADTQYF.

The chain combines TRBV7-2 with TRBJ2-5; tentatively, D is TRBD2 (5 bases). Germline V gene sequence: CDR1 SGHTA, CDR2 FQGNSA. V dropped 5 bases and J dropped 1 base, with 14 bases sitting between them. The CDR3 totals 15 residues. The CDR3 DNA sequence: TGTGCCAGCAGCGGCCATACTGGGAGCCAAGAGACCCAGTACTTC. The encoded protein is CASSGHTGSQETQYF. The variable domain in full, completed from reference TRBV7-2 and TRBJ2-5, reads GAGVSQSPSNKVTEKGKDVELRCDPISGHTALYWYRQSLGQGLEFLIYFQGNSAPDKSGLPSDRFSAERTGGSVSTLTIQRTQQEDSAVYLCASSGHTGSQETQYFGPGTRLLVL.

The chain couples TRBV4-1 to TRBJ2-1; 8 nucleotides match TRBD2. Trimming took 0 bases from V and 0 from J; bases not matched to a gene: 4. The CDR3 runs to 17 residues. Germline CDR1 reads MGHRA; CDR2 reads YSYEKL. The CDR3 bases are TGCGCCAGCAGCCAAGAGCCGGGGGGGAGCTCCTACAATGAGCAGTTCTTC. Protein sequence: CASSQEPGGSSYNEQFF.

V gene TRBV20-1 combines with J gene TRBJ1-1; 7 positions agree with TRBD1. J was trimmed by 5 bases and V by 8 bases; bases with no gene match: 8. CDR1 DFQATT and CDR2 SNEGSKA come from the germline V gene (reference sequence). This CDR3 comprises 12 residues. DNA of the CDR3: TGCAGTTTCCTGACAGGGTGGACTGAAGCTTTCTTT. Translation: CSFLTGWTEAFF.

This clonotype has more than one count but fewer than ten. The chain employs TRBV12-5 and TRBJ2-1; 13 bases align to TRBD2. This CDR3 region has 16 residues. V was clipped by 5 bases and J by 7 bases; unmatched bases: 8. The germline V gene has CDR1 LGHNT and CDR2 FRNRAP. DNA of the CDR3: TGTGCTAGTGGTCCAGCGACTAGCGGGGGGCCGAATGAGCAGTTCTTC. This translates into CASGPATSGGPNEQFF.

CDR3 nucleotides: TGCAGTGCTAGAGATGCGGGGCGTCTAATGAACACTGAAGCTTTCTTT. The encoded protein is CSARDAGRLMNTEAFF. The chain joins TRBV20-1 to TRBJ1-1; perhaps TRBD1 as D (5 bases). CDR1 DFQATT and CDR2 SNEGSKA come from the germline V gene (reference sequence). CDR3 length: 16 amino acids. Trimming took off 0 bases at V and 0 bases at J, with 14 bases between the two ends.

The gene calls are TRBV12-3 or TRBV12-4 and TRBJ1-5; 8 positions match TRBD1. V shed 6 bases and J 5 bases; nucleotides not matched to a gene: 9. The CDR3 length is 15 residues. In DNA, the CDR3 is TGTGCCAGCAGCCCGGACAGGGAGTCGCATCAGCCCCAGCATTTT. As protein: CASSPDRESHQPQHF.

This clonotype occurred a few times. The chain carries TRBV7-2 and TRBJ1-2; possibly TRBD1 for D (5 bases). Germline lookup yields CDR1 SGHTA and CDR2 FQGNSA. V was trimmed by 5 bases and J by 4 bases, leaving 17 bases between them. CDR3 length equals 15 residues. The CDR3 DNA follows: TGTGCCAGCAGCCACACAGGACGCCCTGGCTATGGCTACACCTTC. Its protein is CASSHTGRPGYGYTF.

The rearrangement links TRBV12-3 or TRBV12-4 to TRBJ2-1; unclear D gene. Between the trimmed V and J ends, which lost 1 base and 4 bases, there was a span of 11 bases. The CDR3 is 15 amino acids. CDR3 nucleotide sequence: TGTGCCAGCAGTTTAGGGGCCCCAGATTACAATGAGCAGTTCTTC. It translates to CASSLGAPDYNEQFF.

This rearrangement joins TRBV7-9 to TRBJ2-7, with D perhaps matching TRBD1 (6 bases). The V gene's germline CDR1 is SEHNR and CDR2 FQNEAQ (reference sequence). V was pared by 3 bases and J by 6 bases, with 18 bases between. The CDR3 is 15 amino acids. CDR3 nucleotides: TGTGCCAGCAGCTTCCTTACAGGGTTCACTGGCGAGCAGTACTTC. Protein sequence: CASSFLTGFTGEQYF.

The genes are TRBV24-1 and TRBJ2-1, with 7 bases matching TRBD1. Germline CDR1 and CDR2: KGHDR and SFDVKD. CDR3 size: 15 residues. V shed 6 bases and J 3 bases; nucleotides not matched to a gene: 7. CDR3 sequence reads: CATSSPGQIYNEQFF. CDR3 bases: TGTGCCACCAGTTCCCCGGGACAGATCTACAATGAGCAGTTCTTC.

The rearrangement uses TRBV14 and TRBJ1-1, with D unresolved. Trimming stripped 1 base from V and 5 bases from J, with 14 bases between. The CDR3 has 15 residues. The germline V gene has CDR1 SGHDN and CDR2 FVKESK. This CDR3 is CASSQGYPGRTEAFF. The CDR3 bases are TGTGCCAGCAGCCAAGGGTATCCGGGTAGGACTGAAGCTTTCTTT.

This clonotype was detected ten times or more. The chain uses TRBV4-1 and TRBJ2-5; 8 bases map to TRBD2. This CDR3 has 15 residues. V lost 4 bases to trimming and J lost 5 bases; unmatched junction nucleotides: 9. The germline V gene has CDR1 MGHRA and CDR2 YSYEKL. Here the CDR3 reads CASSPEPSGRETQYF. Here the CDR3 DNA reads TGCGCCAGCAGCCCAGAACCTAGCGGGCGGGAGACCCAGTACTTC.

This clonotype was recorded at least ten times. CDR3 sequence reads: CASSSGGSEAFF. CDR3 in DNA: TGTGCCAGCAGCTCAGGGGGATCTGAAGCTTTCTTT. The rearrangement joins TRBV7-8 to TRBJ1-1; 7 positions match TRBD1. Germline CDR1 SGHVS, CDR2 FQNEAQ. This CDR3 region has 12 residues. J lost 6 bases, V lost 4 bases, and 2 bases had no gene match.

The V gene is TRBV13, the J gene TRBJ2-7; no definite D call. CDR1 and CDR2 from the germline V gene are PRHDT and FYEKMQ (reference sequence). V shed 4 bases and J shed 4 bases, with 11 bases lying between them. There are 13 residues in the CDR3. The CDR3 DNA sequence: TGTGCCAGCAGCTCTAGGGCCCAGTACGAGCAGTACTTC. Translating it yields CASSSRAQYEQYF.

This clonotype was recorded many times. The gene calls are TRBV7-2 and TRBJ1-1; 8 bases match TRBD1. This CDR3 comprises 15 residues. J lost 5 bases, V lost 0 bases, and 5 bases had no gene match. CDR1 is SGHTA, CDR2 FQGNSA, per germline. The CDR3 sequence: CASSLATGVRTEAFF. The CDR3 DNA reads as TGTGCCAGCAGCTTAGCGACAGGGGTAAGGACTGAAGCTTTCTTT. Combining the CDR3 with reference TRBV7-2 and TRBJ1-1 gives the whole variable domain GAGVSQSPSNKVTEKGKDVELRCDPISGHTALYWYRQSLGQGLEFLIYFQGNSAPDKSGLPSDRFSAERTGGSVSTLTIQRTQQEDSAVYLCASSLATGVRTEAFFGQGTRLTVV.

This clonotype was observed at least ten times. The chain carries TRBV6-1 and TRBJ1-1, with unresolved D. Germline V gives CDR1 MNHNS, CDR2 SASEGT. This CDR3 is 15 amino acids long. V was pared by 0 bases and J by 5 bases, with 13 bases between. In DNA form, the CDR3 reads TGTGCCAGCAGTGAAGCTGGGGAGGGAGGTACTGAAGCTTTCTTT. Its protein is CASSEAGEGGTEAFF.

The chain has TRBV28 and TRBJ2-7; no clear D. V lost 7 bases and J lost 0, with 13 bases in between. Germline loops: CDR1 MDHEN, CDR2 SYDVKM. There are 14 residues in the CDR3. The CDR3 spells CASIRRSGSYEQYF. The CDR3 nucleotides read TGTGCCAGCATTCGTCGGTCAGGCTCCTACGAGCAGTACTTC.

This clonotype was seen a handful of times. The chain recombines TRBV7-9 with TRBJ1-2; D is uncertain. CDR1 and CDR2 (germline): SEHNR, FQNEAQ (reference sequence). V was pared by 1 base and J by 2 bases, with 14 bases between. The CDR3 consists of 16 residues. This chain's CDR3 is CASSLEATRPNYGYTF. The DNA of the CDR3 is TGTGCCAGCAGCTTAGAAGCGACGCGGCCGAACTATGGCTACACCTTC.